This T cell receptor (beta chain) comes out of a study of identical twins. A universal primer site arose from template switching, and cDNA bore unique molecular identifiers. MiXCR was run by TCRdb on the 5' RACE reads, yielding one entry per CDR3 protein. The table includes hundreds of thousands of distinct CDR3 sequences, 5.5% to 6.5% detected once. This CDR3 is 15 amino acids long. From germline, CDR1 is SGHKS and CDR2 YYEKEE (reference sequence). Trimming removed 4 bases from V and 8 bases from J; junction bases left unmatched: 12. The rearrangement joins TRBV5-5 to TRBJ2-1, with TRBD2 matching over 7 bases. Sequenced: naive T cells sorted from blood. This receptor was identified in a man between 18 and 35 years old in good health. The CDR3 sequence: CASSPRDYAIYEQFF. The CDR3 nucleotides are TGTGCCAGCAGCCCCCGGGACTACGCGATATATGAGCAGTTCTTC.